The 20 T cell receptor beta chains below come from one sample, sequenced in a study of blood T cell repertoires in COVID-19. Profiling relied on immunoSEQ multiplex PCR, and the TCRdb table lists in-frame clones only, not all of them. The top ten hold about an eighth of the sample, which has 150,000 to 200,000 clones, about 81% seen once. Input material: peripheral blood. These receptors were taken from a woman older than 75 with COVID-19, enrolled during active disease.

The chain employs TRBV6-5 and TRBJ2-5; maybe TRBD2 (7 bases). This CDR3 is built from 15 residues. V lost 2 bases and J lost 5, with 15 bases in between. Looked up from germline, CDR1 is MNHEY and CDR2 is SVGAGI. In DNA, the CDR3 is TGTGCCAGCAGTTACACTACAGGGAGGGTGGAGACCCAGTACTTC. Its protein is CASSYTTGRVETQYF.

The chain uses TRBV7-2 and TRBJ2-7; 14 nucleotides agree with TRBD2. The CDR3 is 17 residues long. The germline gives CDR1 SGHTA, CDR2 FQGNSA. Trimming at V came to 5 bases and at J to 2 bases, leaving 8 bases not matched to a gene. The CDR3, as DNA: TGTGCCAGCAGCGCCCGCCAGACTAGCGGGGGGGCCTACGAGCAGTACTTC. The encoded protein is CASSARQTSGGAYEQYF.

The rearrangement links TRBV5-5 to TRBJ2-1; 10 positions match TRBD2. The CDR3 length is 15 residues. V lost 6 bases to trimming and J lost 3 bases; unmatched junction nucleotides: 6. CDR1 is SGHKS and CDR2 is YYEKEE in the germline V gene (reference sequence). CDR3 amino acids: CASTEGLADYNEQFF. The CDR3 coding sequence is TGTGCCAGCACCGAAGGACTAGCGGACTACAATGAGCAGTTCTTC. The whole variable domain, remainder taken from reference TRBV5-5 and TRBJ2-1, is DAGVTQSPTHLIKTRGQQVTLRCSPISGHKSVSWYQQVLGQGPQFIFQYYEKEERGRGNFPDRFSARQFPNYSSELNVNALLLGDSALYLCASTEGLADYNEQFFGPGTRLTVL.

A few counts support this clone. V gene TRBV7-2 combines with J gene TRBJ2-2, with 8 bases identical to TRBD1. This CDR3 is built from 17 residues. CDR1 SGHTA and CDR2 FQGNSA come from the germline V gene. V trimming: 4 bases; J trimming: 5 bases; junction bases outside the gene matches: 12. CDR3 nucleotides: TGTGCCAGCAGCTCCGAGGTGGCAGGGGGCAGGACCGGGGAGCTGTTTTTT. Amino acid sequence: CASSSEVAGGRTGELFF.

The gene calls are TRBV4-1 and TRBJ1-6; TRBD1 agrees at 8 bases. Losses at the gene ends were 3 bases for V and 7 bases for J; bases not matched to a gene: 8. The CDR3 runs to 16 residues. Looked up from germline, CDR1 is MGHRA and CDR2 is YSYEKL. CDR3 sequence (DNA): TGCGCCAGCAGCCATCCGCTCAGGGGGCGAAATTCACCCCTCCACTTT. It codes for CASSHPLRGRNSPLHF.

Comment on this clone: Other nucleotide sequences in the sample specify the same CDR3. The V and J genes are TRBV29-1 and TRBJ2-2; no definite D call. The length of the CDR3 is 13 residues. Between the trimmed V and J ends, which lost 3 bases and 1 base, there was a span of 6 bases. Germline V gives CDR1 SQVTM, CDR2 ANQGSEA. CDR3 sequence reads: CSVDRGNTGELFF. The CDR3 coding sequence is TGCAGCGTTGACCGCGGGAACACCGGGGAGCTGTTTTTT.

V is TRBV15 and J is TRBJ1-5; a possible D gene is TRBD1 (5 bases). This CDR3 region has 17 residues. CDR1 and CDR2 (germline): LNHNV, YYDKDF (reference sequence). V was shortened by 0 bases and J by 5 bases, with 17 bases between the two germline ends. CDR3 nucleotides: TGTGCCACCAGCAGAGAACAGGTAGGGCGGGATGATCAGCCCCAGCATTTT. Its translation is CATSREQVGRDDQPQHF.

This clone was detected once. The rearrangement links TRBV11-2 to TRBJ2-1, with TRBD2 matching over 14 bases. Germline loops: CDR1 SGHAT, CDR2 FQNNGV. This CDR3 region has 15 residues. J gave up 8 bases and V 5 bases, and 5 bases lay outside the gene matches. The CDR3 here is CASSDGTSGSYEQFF. CDR3 nucleotide sequence: TGTGCCAGCAGCGACGGGACTAGCGGGAGTTATGAGCAGTTCTTC.

This clone appeared once. The chain recombines TRBV5-1 with TRBJ2-6; D unresolved. Trimming took 0 bases from V and 0 from J, leaving 7 bases between them. The V gene's germline CDR1 is SGHRS and CDR2 YFSETQ. This CDR3 spans 16 amino acids. The CDR3 is CASSLGANSGANVLTF. CDR3 in DNA: TGCGCCAGCAGCTTGGGGGCGAACTCTGGGGCCAACGTCCTGACTTTC.

The rearrangement links TRBV24-1 to TRBJ2-5, with TRBD1 matching 9 bases. Germline V gene sequence: CDR1 KGHDR, CDR2 SFDVKD. The J segment lost 4 bases and the V segment lost 4 bases, leaving 0 bases of the junction unmatched. The CDR3 extends over 13 amino acids. The CDR3 DNA follows: TGTGCCACCAGTGAGGACAGGGGAGAGACCCAGTACTTC. Protein product: CATSEDRGETQYF.

This clone was detected only once. The chain recombines TRBV9 with TRBJ1-2; possibly TRBD1 for D (5 bases). CDR3 length equals 14 residues. The ends were cut back, 2 bases at V and 0 bases at J, with 8 bases in the middle. CDR1 is SGDLS and CDR2 is YYNGEE in the germline V gene. The CDR3 reads CASSVTGANYGYTF. The CDR3 nucleotides read TGTGCCAGCAGCGTCACAGGTGCTAACTATGGCTACACCTTC. Full variable domain (missing parts from reference TRBV9 and TRBJ1-2): DSGVTQTPKHLITATGQRVTLRCSPRSGDLSVYWYQQSLDQGLQFLIQYYNGEERAKGNILERFSAQQFPDLHSELNLSSLELGDSALYFCASSVTGANYGYTFGSGTRLTVV.

The rearrangement joins TRBV5-6 to TRBJ2-2; no clear D. The germline gives CDR1 SGHDT, CDR2 YYEEEE. Trimming removed 2 bases at V and 6 bases at J, with 8 bases between. This CDR3 has 13 amino acids. Here the CDR3 reads CASSFAAAGELFF. DNA of the CDR3: TGTGCCAGCAGCTTCGCGGCGGCCGGGGAGCTGTTTTTT.

This chain links TRBV6-1 with TRBJ1-3; D not certain. Germline V gives CDR1 MNHNS, CDR2 SASEGT. The CDR3 is 12 amino acids. Deletions cut 2 bases from V and 8 bases from J, with 7 bases between. CDR3 protein: CASSELGYTIYF. CDR3 bases: TGTGCCAGCAGTGAACTCGGGTACACCATATATTTT.

Only a few counts were recorded for this clone. The genes are TRBV11-1 and TRBJ2-5, with TRBD2 matching over 7 bases. This CDR3 has 14 amino acids. The germline V gene has CDR1 SGHAT and CDR2 FQDESV (reference sequence). V was pared by 5 bases and J by 2 bases, with 5 bases of the junction left unmatched. The CDR3 DNA reads as TGTGCCAGCAGCCGGCTAGCGGTGCAAGAGACCCAGTACTTC. This codes for CASSRLAVQETQYF.

The chain links TRBV5-1 to TRBJ1-1, with 7 nucleotides matching TRBD1. The J segment lost 2 bases and the V segment lost 4 bases, leaving 8 bases of the junction unmatched. Germline V gives CDR1 SGHRS, CDR2 YFSETQ. CDR3 length: 15 amino acids. The CDR3 DNA reads TGCGCCAGCAGCGACCAGGGGGGCCGAAACACTGAAGCTTTCTTT. Its protein is CASSDQGGRNTEAFF.

This clone appeared once. The chain links TRBV4-2 to TRBJ2-7, with 9 positions matching TRBD2. Germline CDR1 LGHNA, CDR2 YNFKEQ. The CDR3 has 14 residues. Trimming took 4 bases from V and 1 from J; bases not matched to a gene: 2. The CDR3 loop is CASSRAGGSYEQYF. The CDR3 DNA sequence: TGTGCCAGCAGCCGGGCGGGAGGGTCCTACGAGCAGTACTTC.

The chain joins TRBV9 to TRBJ2-2; D unclear. There are 14 residues in the CDR3. Germline CDR1 and CDR2: SGDLS and YYNGEE. Trimming left V 3 bases short and J 7 bases short, with 13 bases between. CDR3 DNA: TGTGCCAGCAGCGCCTCCGGAGCGAGCGGGGAGCTGTTTTTT. Translated: CASSASGASGELFF.

The chain couples TRBV19 to TRBJ1-2, with 9 bases identical to TRBD1. Germline-derived CDR1 and CDR2 are LNHDA and SQIVND (reference sequence). The CDR3 consists of 14 residues. V lost 7 bases to trimming and J lost 6 bases; unmatched junction nucleotides: 9. CDR3 protein: CASKGTGSYDGYTF. As DNA, the CDR3 is TGTGCCAGTAAGGGGACAGGGTCGTATGATGGCTACACCTTC.

The chain employs TRBV7-2 and TRBJ1-2; D call uncertain. Between the trimmed V and J ends, which lost 5 bases and 8 bases, there was a span of 15 bases. The CDR3 contains 13 residues. Germline V gene sequence: CDR1 SGHTA, CDR2 FQGNSA. The CDR3 here is CASSPRTREGYTF. The CDR3 bases are TGTGCCAGCAGCCCCAGGACCCGGGAGGGCTACACCTTC.

The chain employs TRBV10-3 and TRBJ2-1, with 9 bases that match TRBD2. The V gene's germline CDR1 is ENHRY and CDR2 SYGVKD. Trimming at V came to 4 bases and at J to 5 bases, leaving 6 bases not matched to a gene. The CDR3 totals 15 residues. CDR3 sequence (DNA): TGTGCCATCAGTGGCAGGGCTAGCGGGGACAATGAGCAGTTCTTC. Its translation: CAISGRASGDNEQFF.